This T cell receptor (beta chain) is from a study of T-cell memory formation after mild COVID-19 (dated by TCRdb to the early 2020s). About the investigation overall: TCR sequence clusters from the two donors were largely donor specific. In a couple of donors, T-cell clones that expanded and contracted after mild COVID-19 were tracked by sequencing TCRalpha and TCRbeta repertoires over time. The cohort was made up of two young adult volunteers, one female and one male, who were previously healthy. Overall study outcomes, separate from this receptor: SARS-CoV-2 specificity was not confirmed for the second-wave clones peaking on day 37. Some responding clones were found in pre-infection memory, which suggests that pre-existing cross-reactive memory T cells took part in the SARS-CoV-2 response. Clones contracting from day 15 to 85 had balanced CD4/CD8 phenotypes, while a second wave expanding from day 15 to 37 was biased towards CD4+. Contracting CD4+ clones were located mainly in the CM and EM memory subsets, whereas CD8+ clones were found to be enriched in EMRA. Only two mild cases were covered by the study, and larger cohorts that include severe cases with pre-infection samples were considered necessary.

The data were produced on an Illumina NovaSeq 6000. cDNA libraries for TCRalpha and TCRbeta were prepared by 5'RACE using constant-segment primers, with sample barcodes and unique molecular identifiers added. RNA was extracted from every sample with Trizol reagent. Libraries were amplified in two PCR steps, with a second sample barcode and Illumina TruSeq adapters added in the second step. The libraries were sequenced on an Illumina NovaSeq using 2 x 150 bp paired-end reads. The original pipeline was this. The reads were demultiplexed and collapsed into UMI-guided consensus sequences using migec v1.2.7. With mixcr v2.1.11, UMI consensuses were aligned to TRA and TRB V and J templates and assembled into clonotypes. A clonotype was counted as expanded or contracted only if both edgeR and NoisET called the change significant, with noise models trained on biological replicates. For edgeR calls, the thresholds were a false discovery rate-adjusted p below 0.01 and a log2 fold-change of 1. As an exploratory analysis of dynamics, max-normalized trajectories of the 1000 most abundant clonotypes were examined with PCA combined with hierarchical clustering. Separately sequenced CD4+ and CD8+ repertoires were used to assign the CD4 or CD8 phenotype of responding clones. Using fastp at Q25 and MiXCR, TCRdb reprocessed the public reads and kept productive beta chains. Duplicate CDR3 protein sequences are folded into a single record with the most common DNA and genes. These V and J calls originate from TCRdb's pipeline instead of the authors' own analysis. This sample comprises 530,000 or so distinct CDR3 sequences, 17% of them detected only once. Jointly, the top ten make up about 8.1% of the sample.

The CDR3 runs 14 amino acids, cysteine and phenylalanine included. Of all the DNA, just the CDR3 is kept, 42 bases in frame from base 1. Compared with germline, V lacks 4 bases and J lacks 5 bases; bases without a gene match: 9. CDR1 and CDR2 are drawn from the germline V gene (reference sequence): DFQATT, SNEGSKA. A few counts support this clonotype. This receptor's antigen is unknown. No much larger clone exists at a distance of one base, and base qualities are not known. Ficoll-Paque density gradient centrifugation was the method used to isolate PBMCs. This receptor was taken from an adult woman who had mild COVID-19 (a few samples of this study predate the infection). The sample titles of this study are shuffled in the database, so cell type and time point are left out; the donor was told from shared clones. The rearranged segments are TRBV20-1 and TRBJ1-1; the central 8 bases match TRBD1. Material for sequencing was PBMCs or a T cell subset sorted from them (not recorded which). This receptor carries the CDR3 CSATGQGPATEAFF. The base sequence is TGCAGTGCTACTGGACAGGGTCCAGCGACTGAAGCTTTCTTT.